One sample yielded the 21 T cell receptor beta chains listed below, sequenced in a study of T cell responses to AZD1222 COVID-19 vaccine. Sequencing was performed with immunoSEQ multiplex PCR; in TCRdb, only in-frame clones are kept and a portion is missing. The table shows 85,000 to 90,000 clones, with 89% occurring only once. Sequenced here: peripheral blood, sampled on day 0 of AZD1222 vaccination. The receptor set was obtained from an adult in good health.

The rearrangement links TRBV19 to TRBJ1-2; D may be TRBD1 (6 bases). Germline V CDR1 and CDR2: LNHDA, SQIVND (reference sequence). The germline V and J ends were trimmed by 6 bases and 0 bases, with 14 bases remaining between them. This CDR3 is 15 amino acids long. CDR3 loop: CASRPTGSSNYGYTF. DNA of the CDR3: TGTGCCAGTAGGCCTACAGGGAGTTCTAACTATGGCTACACCTTC.

The J gene is TRBJ1-5, the V gene TRBV10-2; no definite D call. The CDR3 extends over 13 amino acids. Per the germline V gene, CDR1 is WSHSY and CDR2 is SAAADI. Trimming shortened V by 5 bases and J by 4 bases, and 9 bases separated the two germline ends. The CDR3 region has the DNA TGCGCCAGCAGTTTGGCTGAAAATCAGCCCCAGCATTTT. It codes for CASSLAENQPQHF.

This clone was seen just once. The J gene is TRBJ2-3, the V gene TRBV19, with TRBD1 matching over 8 bases. Per germline, CDR1 LNHDA and CDR2 SQIVND (reference sequence). CDR3 length: 16 amino acids. Germline trimming cut 6 bases from V and 5 bases from J; bases unmatched to any gene: 13. The CDR3 region is CASRRKPGGQGDTQYF. Written as DNA, the CDR3 is TGTGCCAGTAGGAGAAAACCAGGGGGCCAAGGAGATACGCAGTATTTT.

The chain couples TRBV5-1 to TRBJ2-1; the D gene is possibly TRBD1 (6 bases). The CDR3 sequence is 16 residues long. The V end lost 0 bases, the J end lost 6 bases, and 16 bases lay between the germline ends. Looked up from germline, CDR1 is SGHRS and CDR2 is YFSETQ. DNA of the CDR3: TGCGCCAGCAGCTTGGGAGGGTCCCCAGGGGCCAATGAGCAGTTCTTC. This codes for CASSLGGSPGANEQFF. Together with reference TRBV5-1 and TRBJ2-1, the CDR3 gives the full variable domain: KAGVTQTPRYLIKTRGQQVTLSCSPISGHRSVSWYQQTPGQGLQFLFEYFSETQRNKGNFPGRFSGRQFSNSRSEMNVSTLELGDSALYLCASSLGGSPGANEQFFGPGTRLTVL.

This chain links TRBV5-3 with TRBJ1-3; TRBD1 is a possible D gene (5 bases). TRBV5-3 is given ORF status, its function remaining uncertain. V lost 0 bases and J 4 bases, leaving 8 bases between the germline ends. The CDR3 is 14 residues long. The DNA of the CDR3 is TGTGCCAGAAGCTTGGAACAGGCCGGAAACACCATATATTTT. It translates to CARSLEQAGNTIYF.

The chain recombines TRBV6-5 with TRBJ1-5, with D perhaps TRBD1 (6 bases). Deletions cut 6 bases from V and 6 bases from J, with 18 bases between. The germline V gene has CDR1 MNHEY and CDR2 SVGAGI. This CDR3 region has 15 residues. CDR3 coding DNA: TGTGCCAGCAGCCCCGGGGGAATACAGGGTCAGCCCCAGCATTTT. Translated: CASSPGGIQGQPQHF.

Only one count was recorded for this clone. The rearrangement uses TRBV9 and TRBJ2-3; D ambiguous. This CDR3 has 15 residues. V gave up 0 bases and J gave up 1 base, with 9 bases separating them. Per the germline V gene, CDR1 is SGDLS and CDR2 is YYNGEE. The CDR3 DNA is TGTGCCAGCAGCGTAGTGAGTAGTGGCACAGATACGCAGTATTTT. This encodes CASSVVSSGTDTQYF.

The rearrangement joins TRBV7-9 to TRBJ1-6, with D hard to call. The CDR3 runs to 13 residues. Germline V gene sequence: CDR1 SEHNR, CDR2 FQNEAQ (reference sequence). The V end was cut by 1 base, the J end by 10 bases, with 8 bases between. In DNA, the CDR3 is TGTGCCAGCAGCTTAGACCCCTTCTCACCCCTCCACTTT. Protein product: CASSLDPFSPLHF. Full variable domain (rest looked up from reference TRBV7-9 and TRBJ1-6): DTGVSQNPRHKITKRGQNVTFRCDPISEHNRLYWYRQTLGQGPEFLTYFQNEAQLEKSRLLSDRFSAERPKGSFSTLEIQRTEQGDSAMYLCASSLDPFSPLHFGNGTRLTVT.

CDR3 amino acids: CAWTEDRYTEAFF. For the CDR3, the DNA is TGTGCCTGGACCGAGGACAGGTACACTGAAGCTTTCTTT. The chain joins TRBV30 to TRBJ1-1, with 7 bases identical to TRBD1. In germline, CDR1 is GTSNPN, CDR2 SVGIG (reference sequence). V lost 4 bases and J lost 3; bases outside the gene matches: 5. The CDR3 totals 13 residues. Full variable domain (remainder filled in from reference TRBV30 and TRBJ1-1): SQTIHQWPATLVQPVGSPLSLECTVEGTSNPNLYWYRQAAGRGLQLLFYSVGIGQISSEVPQNLSASRPQDRQFILSSKKLLLSDSGFYLCAWTEDRYTEAFFGQGTRLTVV.

This chain joins TRBV7-2 and TRBJ2-2, with 8 nucleotides matching TRBD2. Germline CDR1 is SGHTA and CDR2 is FQGNSA. The CDR3 totals 15 residues. Losses at the gene ends were 4 bases for V and 3 bases for J; bases not matched to a gene: 4. This chain's CDR3 is CASSSRTSHTGELFF. CDR3 bases: TGTGCCAGCAGCTCCCGGACTAGCCACACCGGGGAGCTGTTTTTT.

V usage is TRBV3-1 (or the pseudogene TRBV3-2) and J usage is TRBJ2-1; no clear D gene. Trimming pared 6 bases from V and 9 bases from J, leaving 9 bases between. CDR1 is LGHDT, CDR2 YNNKEL, per germline (reference sequence). This CDR3 spans 11 amino acids. The CDR3 DNA reads TGTGCCAGCAGAGGGCCGGGTGAGCAGTTCTTC. It encodes CASRGPGEQFF.

Comment on this clone: The same CDR3 is also encoded by other DNA sequences in this sample. The chain couples TRBV7-2 to TRBJ2-1, with TRBD2 matching 9 bases. CDR3 length: 15 amino acids. With 1 base clipped from V and 4 bases from J, the junction kept 2 bases outside the gene matches. Per germline, CDR1 SGHTA and CDR2 FQGNSA. This CDR3 reads CASSLGLAGYNEQFF. In DNA, the CDR3 is TGTGCCAGCAGCTTAGGTCTAGCGGGATACAATGAGCAGTTCTTC.

The chain recombines TRBV11-2 with TRBJ2-7; the D gene is possibly TRBD2 (5 bases). The V and J ends lost 8 bases and 4 bases respectively, with 21 bases between them. This CDR3 spans 15 amino acids. Germline-derived CDR1 and CDR2 are SGHAT and FQNNGV. The CDR3 DNA reads as TGTGCCAGCGGCCCACGGGGTGGTGTGTTTTACGAGCAGTACTTC. It translates to CASGPRGGVFYEQYF. Full variable domain (rest looked up from reference TRBV11-2 and TRBJ2-7): EAGVAQSPRYKIIEKRQSVAFWCNPISGHATLYWYQQILGQGPKLLIQFQNNGVVDDSQLPKDRFSAERLKGVDSTLKIQPAKLEDSAVYLCASGPRGGVFYEQYFGPGTRLTVT.

This clone appeared a single time. The CDR3 DNA sequence: TGCAGCGTCCGACAGGGGAGCACCGGGGAGCTGTTTTTT. Its translation: CSVRQGSTGELFF. This chain connects TRBV29-1 to TRBJ2-2; 8 bases are a match to TRBD1. Germline V gene lookup returns CDR1 SQVTM and CDR2 ANQGSEA. CDR3 length: 13 residues. Trimming took 6 bases from V and 4 from J; bases not matched to a gene: 4.

Only a few counts were recorded for this clone. The V and J genes are TRBV2 and TRBJ2-2; D is possibly TRBD1 (6 bases). Trimming pared 8 bases from V and 3 bases from J, leaving 10 bases between. Per germline, CDR1 SNHLY and CDR2 FYNNEI. CDR3 length: 13 residues. The CDR3 DNA follows: TGTGCCAGCCGGACAGAGTACACCGGGGAGCTGTTTTTT. This gives the protein CASRTEYTGELFF.

The J gene is TRBJ2-6, the V gene TRBV5-1, with 10 bases identical to TRBD1. The germline V gene encodes CDR1 SGHRS and CDR2 YFSETQ. Germline trimming cut 5 bases from V and 3 bases from J; bases unmatched to any gene: 14. This CDR3 region has 19 residues. Written as DNA, the CDR3 is TGCGCCAGCAGGTTTTTATTAAGGACAGGGGGTCGTGGGGCCAACGTCCTGACTTTC. Translated, it gives CASRFLLRTGGRGANVLTF.

J is TRBJ2-1 and V is TRBV2; 11 bases are shared with TRBD1. The CDR3 is made up of 15 amino acids. Germline V gene data show CDR1 as SNHLY and CDR2 as FYNNEI. After removal of 6 bases from V and 6 bases from J, the junction contained 7 bases not matched to a gene. This CDR3 reads CASRQDRGQGNEQFF. For the CDR3, the DNA is TGTGCCAGCAGACAGGACAGGGGGCAAGGCAATGAGCAGTTCTTC.

This clone is a singleton in its sample. The chain combines TRBV19 with TRBJ1-4; no definite D call. This CDR3 comprises 15 residues. V shed 4 bases and J shed 7 bases, with 16 bases lying between them. Germline V gene sequence: CDR1 LNHDA, CDR2 SQIVND (reference sequence). CDR3 loop: CASSNPLTRSEKLFF. CDR3 nucleotide sequence: TGTGCCAGTAGTAACCCCTTGACTCGTTCTGAAAAACTGTTTTTT.

The V gene is TRBV30, the J gene TRBJ1-1, with D maybe TRBD1 (5 bases). CDR3 length: 19 amino acids. CDR1 and CDR2 (germline): GTSNPN, SVGIG (reference sequence). V lost 2 bases and J lost 1, with 26 bases in between. Here the CDR3 reads CAWSKVGTSYTLGNTEAFF. The CDR3 DNA reads as TGTGCCTGGAGTAAAGTTGGGACGAGTTACACCCTGGGGAACACTGAAGCTTTCTTT. The complete variable domain, with remaining parts taken from reference TRBV30 and TRBJ1-1, reads SQTIHQWPATLVQPVGSPLSLECTVEGTSNPNLYWYRQAAGRGLQLLFYSVGIGQISSEVPQNLSASRPQDRQFILSSKKLLLSDSGFYLCAWSKVGTSYTLGNTEAFFGQGTRLTVV.

J is TRBJ2-7 and V is TRBV19; tentative D call: TRBD1 (6 bases). The length of the CDR3 is 13 residues. Trimming removed 5 bases from V and 4 bases from J, with 12 bases in between. Germline CDR1 reads LNHDA; CDR2 reads SQIVND (reference sequence). CDR3 DNA: TGTGCCAGTAGTTTAACAGGGAAATACGAGCAGTACTTC. Residues: CASSLTGKYEQYF.

The V call is TRBV7-9, the J call TRBJ1-1; the D gene is possibly TRBD1 (6 bases). This CDR3 comprises 17 residues. V was shortened by 1 base and J by 5 bases, with 20 bases between the two germline ends. Germline V CDR1 and CDR2: SEHNR, FQNEAQ (reference sequence). CDR3: CASSLGRTTTGTTEAFF. CDR3 sequence (DNA): TGTGCCAGCAGCTTAGGTAGGACAACGACAGGAACGACTGAAGCTTTCTTT.